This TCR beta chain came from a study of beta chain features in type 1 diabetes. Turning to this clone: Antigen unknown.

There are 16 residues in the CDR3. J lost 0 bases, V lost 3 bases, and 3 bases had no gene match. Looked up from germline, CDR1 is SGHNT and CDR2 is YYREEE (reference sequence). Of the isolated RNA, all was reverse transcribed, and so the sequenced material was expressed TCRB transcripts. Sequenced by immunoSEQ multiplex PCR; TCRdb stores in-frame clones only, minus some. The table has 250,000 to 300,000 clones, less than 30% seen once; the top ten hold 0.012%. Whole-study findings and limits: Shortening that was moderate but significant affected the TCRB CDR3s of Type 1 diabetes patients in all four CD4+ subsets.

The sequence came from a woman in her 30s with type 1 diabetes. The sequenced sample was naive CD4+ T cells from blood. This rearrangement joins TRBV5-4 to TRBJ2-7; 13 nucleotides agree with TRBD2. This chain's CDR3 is CASSSRTSGSSYEQYF. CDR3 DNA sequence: TGTGCCAGCAGCTCCCGGACTAGCGGGAGCTCCTACGAGCAGTACTTC. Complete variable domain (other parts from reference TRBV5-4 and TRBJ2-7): ETGVTQSPTHLIKTRGQQVTLRCSSQSGHNTVSWYQQALGQGPQFIFQYYREEENGRGNFPPRFSGLQFPNYSSELNVNALELDDSALYLCASSSRTSGSSYEQYFGPGTRLTVT.